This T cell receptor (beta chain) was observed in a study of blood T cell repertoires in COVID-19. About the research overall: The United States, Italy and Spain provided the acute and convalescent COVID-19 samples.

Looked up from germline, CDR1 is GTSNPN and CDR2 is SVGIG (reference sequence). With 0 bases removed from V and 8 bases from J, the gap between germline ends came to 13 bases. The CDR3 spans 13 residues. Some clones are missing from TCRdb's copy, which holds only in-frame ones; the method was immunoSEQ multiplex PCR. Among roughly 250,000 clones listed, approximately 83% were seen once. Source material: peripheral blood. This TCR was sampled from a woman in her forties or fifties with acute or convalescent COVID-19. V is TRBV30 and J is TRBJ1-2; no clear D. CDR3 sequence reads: CAWSVPGLRGYTF. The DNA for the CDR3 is TGTGCCTGGAGTGTACCGGGTTTGAGAGGCTACACCTTC. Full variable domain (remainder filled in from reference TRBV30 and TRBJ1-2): SQTIHQWPATLVQPVGSPLSLECTVEGTSNPNLYWYRQAAGRGLQLLFYSVGIGQISSEVPQNLSASRPQDRQFILSSKKLLLSDSGFYLCAWSVPGLRGYTFGSGTRLTVV.